This T cell receptor beta chain was observed in a study of identifying expanded T cells in peripheral blood. Notes on the study in general: Approximately two-week clone count variance significantly increased as total template count grew.

During the collection period, no donor immune events like infections were recorded. Worth noting for this clone: Its target is unknown.

Germline-derived CDR1 and CDR2 are MGHDK and SYGVNS. The CDR3 covers 15 residues. Losses at the gene ends were 4 bases for V and 4 bases for J; bases not matched to a gene: 6. The data were produced by immunoSEQ multiplex PCR, yet TCRdb's version contains in-frame clones alone and is incomplete. The data show 70,000 to 100,000 clones, with roughly 90% seen just once and 3% to 5% held by the top ten. The rearrangement uses TRBV25-1 and TRBJ1-2, with TRBD1 identical over 10 bases. Source material: blood. This TCR was recovered from a person aged 18-70 years in good health. The CDR3 sequence: CASSADRGGLYGYTF. CDR3 bases: TGTGCCAGCAGTGCGGACAGGGGGGGACTCTATGGCTACACCTTC.